The 9 T cell receptor beta chains in this list originate from one sample, sequenced in a study of blood T cells in healthy people across ages. Then a second PCR, running roughly 7 to 11 cycles, was carried out with a sample-barcoded 5' primer and a J-beta primer mix. TCRdb reprocessed the 5' RACE reads via MiXCR and lists one record per CDR3 protein. The table shows about 930,000 distinct CDR3 sequences, with about 27% occurring only once. These data also featured in a second study, about T cells of mothers and their children.

Sequencing was carried out using blood. Receptor source: a woman in her forties in good health.

In its sample, this clonotype was seen many times. This sequence joins TRBV2 and TRBJ2-5; unclear D gene. CDR1 and CDR2 from the germline V gene are SNHLY and FYNNEI. The CDR3 totals 11 residues. V lost 7 bases and J 2 bases, leaving 5 bases between the germline ends. CDR3 DNA: TGTGCCAGCACTCTGCAAGAGACCCAGTACTTC. Protein product: CASTLQETQYF.

With respect to this clonotype: Possible read error: a much larger clone is one base away. The chain recombines TRBV6-5 with TRBJ2-6; D is unresolved. This CDR3 has 15 amino acids. V was pared by 2 bases and J by 0 bases, with 5 bases between. Germline V gene data show CDR1 as MNHEY and CDR2 as SVGAGI. The CDR3 protein is CASSYVSSGANVLTF. Here the CDR3 DNA reads TGTGCCAGCAGTTACGTGAGCTCTGGGGCCAACGTCCTGACTTTC.

This rearrangement joins TRBV24-1 to TRBJ2-1; a possible D gene is TRBD1 (5 bases). The V end was cut by 0 bases, the J end by 0 bases, with 11 bases between. Germline V CDR1 and CDR2: KGHDR, SFDVKD. This CDR3 spans 17 amino acids. For the CDR3, the DNA is TGTGCCACCAGTGATTTGCAGACAGAACGCTCCTACAATGAGCAGTTCTTC. This gives the protein CATSDLQTERSYNEQFF.

With respect to this clonotype: A much larger clonotype is one base distant, so this may be a read error. The chain joins TRBV7-9 to TRBJ2-4; D assignment may be TRBD1 or TRBD2 (5 bases each). Germline-derived CDR1 and CDR2 are SEHNR and FQNEAQ (reference sequence). The CDR3 runs to 12 residues. CDR3 sequence: CTSSYAGWEQYF. Here the CDR3 DNA reads TGTACCAGCAGCTACGCAGGGTGGGAGCAGTACTTC.

V usage is TRBV27 and J usage is TRBJ2-3, with D possibly called TRBD1 or TRBD2 (6 bases each). V was clipped by 7 bases and J by 0 bases, with 11 bases between them. CDR3 size: 14 residues. CDR1 is MNHEY and CDR2 is SMNVEV in the germline V gene (reference sequence). CDR3: CASKWGASTDTQYF. The CDR3 DNA is TGTGCCAGCAAGTGGGGGGCTAGCACAGATACGCAGTATTTT.

The J gene is TRBJ2-3, the V gene TRBV7-3, with TRBD2 matching 14 bases. Germline CDR1 SGHTA, CDR2 FQGTGA. The trim removed 5 bases at V and 8 bases at J, leaving 9 bases unmatched. The CDR3 spans 16 residues. The CDR3 sequence is CASSPNGLAGGGTQYF. The CDR3 DNA is TGTGCCAGCAGCCCAAACGGACTAGCGGGAGGAGGTACGCAGTATTTT.

The table lists this clonotype with a few counts. The chain is built from TRBV20-1 and TRBJ2-1; 15 nucleotides align to TRBD2. Germline loops: CDR1 DFQATT, CDR2 SNEGSKA (reference sequence). The V and J ends lost 5 bases and 8 bases, in that order; junction bases with no gene match: 10. The CDR3 runs to 16 residues. The chain's CDR3 is CSASGLAGGVSDEQFF. The CDR3 DNA follows: TGCAGTGCTTCCGGACTAGCGGGGGGGGTGAGTGATGAGCAGTTCTTC.

The chain recombines TRBV7-2 with TRBJ2-3, with a possible D match to TRBD2 (6 bases). Trimming took off 3 bases at V and 0 bases at J, with 10 bases between the two ends. This CDR3 comprises 15 residues. CDR1 is SGHTA and CDR2 is FQGNSA in the germline V gene. The CDR3 is CASSLKGTSTDTQYF. CDR3 DNA sequence: TGTGCCAGCAGCTTGAAAGGGACTAGCACAGATACGCAGTATTTT.

This clonotype was counted at least ten times. The chain combines TRBV29-1 with TRBJ2-3, with D possibly TRBD1 on 6 matching bases. The CDR3 runs to 13 residues. Germline CDR1 reads SQVTM; CDR2 reads ANQGSEA. V dropped 5 bases and J dropped 4 bases, with 13 bases sitting between them. The CDR3 coding sequence is TGCAGCGTTAGTAACAGGGCGCCAGATACGCAGTATTTT. It specifies CSVSNRAPDTQYF.